Each of the 22 T cell receptor beta chains below was sequenced from the same sample in a study of CD8 T cells in ankylosing spondylitis. From the 5' RACE reads, TCRdb called clonotypes with MiXCR, one entry per CDR3 protein. The sample holds about 300,000 distinct CDR3 sequences; around 10% are singletons and the top ten take roughly 9%. Sequencing was carried out using blood, either unsorted or a sorted T cell fraction (not recorded which). Every receptor here comes from a female donor with ankylosing spondylitis or in good health (not recorded which).

This clonotype has a count of ten or more. The gene calls are TRBV12-3 or TRBV12-4 and TRBJ2-1, with 11 bases lining up with TRBD2. J was trimmed by 5 bases and V by 7 bases; bases with no gene match: 4. The CDR3 contains 14 residues. CDR3 nucleotide sequence: TGTGCCAGCACGGGGACTAGCGGAAACAATGAGCAGTTCTTC. This translates into CASTGTSGNNEQFF.

This clonotype came up a few times. The V gene is TRBV20-1, the J gene TRBJ2-4; tentatively, D is TRBD2 (5 bases). Germline V gene lookup returns CDR1 DFQATT and CDR2 SNEGSKA (reference sequence). The V and J ends lost 1 base and 7 bases respectively, with 8 bases between them. The CDR3 spans 12 residues. CDR3 in DNA: TGCAGTGCTAGAGTCCCGGGGAACATTCAGTACTTC. It encodes CSARVPGNIQYF.

This clonotype has a count of ten or more. The rearrangement joins TRBV5-1 to TRBJ2-3; D not resolved. The V gene's germline CDR1 is SGHRS and CDR2 YFSETQ. The CDR3 runs 16 residues. Trimming removed 2 bases from V and 1 base from J, with 14 bases in between. The CDR3 DNA follows: TGCGCCAGCAGCTTTAGTCCCTCACGGGGCACAGATACGCAGTATTTT. As protein: CASSFSPSRGTDTQYF.

This clonotype was found many times. The rearrangement joins TRBV2 to TRBJ1-5; perhaps TRBD1 as D (5 bases). Per germline, CDR1 SNHLY and CDR2 FYNNEI. Trimming removed 4 bases from V and 3 bases from J, with 10 bases in between. This CDR3 has 14 amino acids. This CDR3 reads CASSVGQLNQPQHF. In DNA form, the CDR3 reads TGTGCCAGCAGTGTCGGACAACTCAATCAGCCCCAGCATTTT.

In its sample, this clonotype was seen a few times. V is TRBV20-1 and J is TRBJ2-4; 9 bases are shared with TRBD2. Germline lookup yields CDR1 DFQATT and CDR2 SNEGSKA (reference sequence). This CDR3 is 16 amino acids long. V was pared by 3 bases and J by 4 bases, with 10 bases of the junction left unmatched. The CDR3 DNA reads as TGCAGTGCTAGCCCCCTTTCGCTAGCGGGGAAAAACATTCAGTACTTC. The encoded protein is CSASPLSLAGKNIQYF.

This clonotype occurred many times. The chain carries TRBV20-1 and TRBJ2-5; TRBD1 or TRBD2 may be the D gene (5 bases each). The CDR3 consists of 12 residues. Germline V gene lookup returns CDR1 DFQATT and CDR2 SNEGSKA (reference sequence). Trimming cost V 7 bases and J 4 bases, with 13 bases left between them. The CDR3 bases are TGCAGTGGTGGGGGTCCGACAGAGACCCAGTACTTC. Its protein product is CSGGGPTETQYF.

J is TRBJ1-2 and V is TRBV7-9; tentatively, D is TRBD1 (5 bases). V gave up 1 base and J gave up 4 bases, with 13 bases separating them. The CDR3 contains 15 residues. Germline values: CDR1 SEHNR, CDR2 FQNEAQ (reference sequence). The chain's CDR3 is CASSLVGGASYGYTF. DNA for the CDR3: TGTGCCAGCAGCTTAGTTGGCGGGGCAAGCTATGGCTACACCTTC. Full variable domain (outside the CDR3, taken from reference TRBV7-9 and TRBJ1-2): DTGVSQNPRHKITKRGQNVTFRCDPISEHNRLYWYRQTLGQGPEFLTYFQNEAQLEKSRLLSDRFSAERPKGSFSTLEIQRTEQGDSAMYLCASSLVGGASYGYTFGSGTRLTVV.

This clonotype was picked up many times. The chain combines TRBV5-1 with TRBJ1-2; no clear D gene. V was trimmed by 3 bases and J by 3 bases, leaving 12 bases between them. Per germline, CDR1 SGHRS and CDR2 YFSETQ. There are 14 residues in the CDR3. In DNA, the CDR3 is TGCGCCAGCAGCTCACGCGGGGTTGACTATGGCTACACCTTC. Amino acids: CASSSRGVDYGYTF. The full variable domain, in which reference TRBV5-1 and TRBJ1-2 provide the parts outside the CDR3, is KAGVTQTPRYLIKTRGQQVTLSCSPISGHRSVSWYQQTPGQGLQFLFEYFSETQRNKGNFPGRFSGRQFSNSRSEMNVSTLELGDSALYLCASSSRGVDYGYTFGSGTRLTVV.

The gene calls are TRBV12-3 or TRBV12-4 and TRBJ1-2; 7 positions agree with TRBD1. The CDR3 runs 14 residues. Trimming took 1 base from V and 8 from J; bases not matched to a gene: 7. CDR3 nucleotides: TGTGCCAGCAGTTTAGAGGGGGCGACGGGCGGCTACACCTTC. Its protein is CASSLEGATGGYTF.

This clonotype was recorded many times. The rearrangement uses TRBV9 and TRBJ2-3; D not certain. The CDR3 has 13 residues. CDR1 is SGDLS, CDR2 YYNGEE, per germline. The ends were cut back, 3 bases at V and 2 bases at J, with 7 bases in the middle. The CDR3 nucleotides read TGTGCCAGCAGCGAGGGTCTCACAGATACGCAGTATTTT. This sequence encodes CASSEGLTDTQYF. Full variable domain (remainder filled in from reference TRBV9 and TRBJ2-3): DSGVTQTPKHLITATGQRVTLRCSPRSGDLSVYWYQQSLDQGLQFLIQYYNGEERAKGNILERFSAQQFPDLHSELNLSSLELGDSALYFCASSEGLTDTQYFGPGTRLTVL.

This clonotype was counted a few times. This sequence joins TRBV20-1 and TRBJ2-5; D gene unclear. The germline V and J ends were trimmed by 0 bases and 8 bases, with 16 bases remaining between them. The germline gives CDR1 DFQATT, CDR2 SNEGSKA (reference sequence). CDR3 length: 14 amino acids. CDR3 nucleotide sequence: TGCAGTGCTAGAGAGGTCGTCAATCCCCGCACCCAGTACTTC. Its translation: CSAREVVNPRTQYF.

This clonotype was observed a few times. The genes are TRBV2 and TRBJ1-5, with a tentative D call TRBD1 (6 bases). Per germline, CDR1 SNHLY and CDR2 FYNNEI. The length of the CDR3 is 14 residues. Trimming left V 3 bases short and J 7 bases short, with 13 bases between. CDR3 coding DNA: TGTGCCAGCAGTGAGTCGGGGGGGCGGCAGCCCCAGCATTTT. It yields the protein CASSESGGRQPQHF. The variable domain in full, completed from reference TRBV2 and TRBJ1-5, reads EPEVTQTPSHQVTQMGQEVILRCVPISNHLYFYWYRQILGQKVEFLVSFYNNEISEKSEIFDDQFSVERPDGSNFTLKIRSTKLEDSAMYFCASSESGGRQPQHFGDGTRLSIL.

The rearrangement joins TRBV20-1 to TRBJ2-1, with 10 bases lining up with TRBD2. V gave up 1 base and J gave up 4 bases; unmatched junction bases: 4. This CDR3 is built from 15 residues. Germline CDR1 reads DFQATT; CDR2 reads SNEGSKA (reference sequence). The chain's CDR3 is CSARVIAGGYNEQFF. In DNA form, the CDR3 reads TGCAGTGCTAGAGTAATAGCGGGGGGTTACAATGAGCAGTTCTTC.

This clonotype showed up many times. The genes are TRBV5-1 and TRBJ2-2; 9 bases align to TRBD2. V was pared by 2 bases and J by 3 bases, with 2 bases of the junction left unmatched. The V gene's germline CDR1 is SGHRS and CDR2 YFSETQ. CDR3 size: 15 residues. The CDR3 coding sequence is TGCGCCAGCAGCTTTAGCGGGAGAGACACCGGGGAGCTGTTTTTT. Residues: CASSFSGRDTGELFF.

This clonotype has a handful of counts. The CDR3: CATSPGGLSAEAFF. DNA for the CDR3: TGTGCCACCAGTCCCGGGGGGCTCAGCGCTGAAGCTTTCTTT. V and J are TRBV24-1 and TRBJ1-1; possible D gene TRBD1, 6 bases. Germline V CDR1 and CDR2: KGHDR, SFDVKD. This CDR3 contains 14 residues. Deletions cut 6 bases from V and 6 bases from J, with 16 bases between.

In its sample, this clonotype was seen many times. The V and J genes are TRBV7-2 and TRBJ2-7; 8 positions agree with TRBD1. This CDR3 is 13 amino acids long. Per the germline V gene, CDR1 is SGHTA and CDR2 is FQGNSA. J gave up 4 bases and V 4 bases, and 3 bases lay outside the gene matches. The CDR3 region has the DNA TGTGCCAGCAGCTCCCAGGGGGCATACGAGCAGTACTTC. Residues: CASSSQGAYEQYF.

Many counts were recorded for this clonotype. The CDR3 coding sequence is TGTGCCAGCAGCCAAAAAGGGTTTGGGACTGAAGCTTTCTTT. Translating gives CASSQKGFGTEAFF. The chain has TRBV3-1 and TRBJ1-1; D ambiguous. The CDR3 runs to 14 residues. The germline V and J ends were trimmed by 2 bases and 5 bases, with 12 bases remaining between them. The V gene's germline CDR1 is LGHDT and CDR2 YNNKEL (reference sequence).

The chain combines TRBV7-6 with TRBJ2-1; 9 bases are a match to TRBD2. This CDR3 region has 16 residues. Per the germline V gene, CDR1 is SGHVS and CDR2 is FNYEAQ. The J segment lost 7 bases and the V segment lost 4 bases, leaving 11 bases of the junction unmatched. The CDR3 DNA is TGTGCCAGCAGCTCCCTCGTGGCGGGAGGGGGGAATGAGCAGTTCTTC. Its translation: CASSSLVAGGGNEQFF.

In its sample, this clonotype was seen many times. The J gene is TRBJ1-1, the V gene TRBV9, with 10 bases fitting TRBD1. V trimming: 3 bases; J trimming: 11 bases; junction bases outside the gene matches: 10. The CDR3 totals 14 residues. Germline loops: CDR1 SGDLS, CDR2 YYNGEE. CDR3 loop: CASSGTDRGLGAFF. Written as DNA, the CDR3 is TGTGCCAGCAGCGGAACCGACAGGGGGCTTGGGGCTTTCTTT. The full variable domain, its missing parts supplied by reference TRBV9 and TRBJ1-1, is DSGVTQTPKHLITATGQRVTLRCSPRSGDLSVYWYQQSLDQGLQFLIQYYNGEERAKGNILERFSAQQFPDLHSELNLSSLELGDSALYFCASSGTDRGLGAFFGQGTRLTVV.

This clonotype was counted ten times or more. This chain uses TRBV27 with TRBJ2-7; 7 bases map to TRBD1. The CDR3 consists of 15 residues. The ends lost 5 bases at V and 3 bases at J; junction bases unmatched: 10. CDR1 MNHEY and CDR2 SMNVEV come from the germline V gene (reference sequence). The CDR3 region is CASSPTGQSYYEQYF. In DNA form, the CDR3 reads TGTGCCAGCAGTCCCACGGGACAGTCTTACTACGAGCAGTACTTC.

This clonotype was picked up many times. The chain combines TRBV5-1 with TRBJ2-6; D might be TRBD1 (5 bases). Germline lookup yields CDR1 SGHRS and CDR2 YFSETQ. Trimming stripped 4 bases from V and 0 bases from J, with 11 bases between. CDR3 length equals 16 residues. DNA for the CDR3: TGCGCCAGCAGCCTGGACACCAACTCTGGGGCCAACGTCCTGACTTTC. Amino acids: CASSLDTNSGANVLTF.

As for this clonotype: A read error may be the cause here, since a much bigger clone is one base away. V gene TRBV6-1 combines with J gene TRBJ2-2, with a possible D match to TRBD2 (6 bases). The germline CDR1 and CDR2 sequences are MNHNS and SASEGT. This CDR3 has 16 amino acids. V dropped 0 bases and J dropped 9 bases, with 17 bases sitting between them. Written as DNA, the CDR3 is TGTGCCAGCAGTGAAGCACCCGGGAGTGGTACCTGGGAGCTGTTTTTT. Translated: CASSEAPGSGTWELFF.